The 25 T cell receptor beta chains below all came from one sample that was sequenced in a study of identical twins. TCRdb independently ran MiXCR on the 5' RACE reads; one entry per CDR3 protein. Here the sample spans about 530,000 distinct CDR3 sequences, about 15% being singletons. These sequences were also reported in another study, on yellow fever vaccine responses in identical twins.

Sequencing was carried out using CD4+ T cells sorted from blood. Receptors originate from a woman younger than 35 in good health.

This clonotype was counted a few times. The chain employs TRBV12-3 or TRBV12-4 and TRBJ1-1, with a possible D match to TRBD1 (6 bases). This CDR3 region has 11 residues. Trimming removed 6 bases from V and 10 bases from J, with 12 bases in between. Written as DNA, the CDR3 is TGTGCCAGCAGGAACAGGGTAGGAGCTTTCTTT. Translating it yields CASRNRVGAFF.

This clonotype has a handful of counts. The chain uses TRBV5-1 and TRBJ2-7, with 11 bases fitting TRBD2. The CDR3 sequence is 14 residues long. Germline assignment: CDR1 SGHRS and CDR2 YFSETQ. V dropped 4 bases and J dropped 4; count of bases not matched to a gene: 4. CDR3 in DNA: TGCGCCAGCAGCGCCACTAGCGGGGGATACGAGCAGTACTTC. Translating it yields CASSATSGGYEQYF.

The gene calls are TRBV24-1 and TRBJ2-7, with TRBD2 identical over 9 bases. V lost 4 bases and J lost 3; bases outside the gene matches: 6. Germline loops: CDR1 KGHDR, CDR2 SFDVKD. The CDR3 is made up of 15 amino acids. The CDR3 coding sequence is TGTGCCACCAGTGACGGCGGGACTAGCAGCTACGAGCAGTACTTC. This codes for CATSDGGTSSYEQYF.

This clonotype appeared a few times. The chain links TRBV7-9 to TRBJ1-4, with D hard to call. V was trimmed by 3 bases and J by 3 bases, leaving 11 bases between them. CDR3 length: 15 amino acids. CDR1 is SEHNR, CDR2 FQNEAQ, per germline (reference sequence). The CDR3 coding sequence is TGTGCCAGCAGCTTGGGAGGCAACGCTAATGAAAAACTGTTTTTT. Amino acid sequence: CASSLGGNANEKLFF.

Only a few counts were recorded for this clonotype. The chain is built from TRBV3-1 and TRBJ2-1, with TRBD2 matching 10 bases. The CDR3 has 16 amino acids. V shed 6 bases, J shed 7 bases, and the junction held 12 bases outside the gene matches. Germline V gene data show CDR1 as LGHDT and CDR2 as YNNKEL (reference sequence). The CDR3 region is CASRNLAGVFGNEQFF. The CDR3 nucleotides are TGTGCCAGCAGGAACCTAGCGGGGGTTTTCGGGAATGAGCAGTTCTTC.

This clonotype was counted only a few times. The CDR3 bases are TGCAGTGCTAGAGATCAGGGACTAGCGGTGACCGGGGAGCTGTTTTTT. It specifies CSARDQGLAVTGELFF. This rearrangement joins TRBV20-1 to TRBJ2-2; the match to TRBD2 covers 11 bases. The CDR3 loop spans 16 amino acids. CDR1 DFQATT and CDR2 SNEGSKA come from the germline V gene (reference sequence). The ends lost 0 bases at V and 5 bases at J; junction bases unmatched: 5.

This clonotype was picked up one time. The chain carries TRBV5-1 and TRBJ2-5; the D is unclear. V lost 2 bases and J lost 2, with 16 bases in between. This CDR3 comprises 16 residues. CDR1 is SGHRS, CDR2 YFSETQ, per germline. The CDR3 loop is CASSFIPSTLQETQYF. The CDR3 DNA reads as TGCGCCAGCAGCTTTATCCCGAGTACTTTACAAGAGACCCAGTACTTC.

There are many counts of this clonotype. CDR3 protein: CASSQRLEAPKNIQYF. The CDR3 DNA reads as TGTGCCAGCAGTCAACGCCTCGAGGCCCCCAAAAACATTCAGTACTTC. This chain uses TRBV12-3 or TRBV12-4 with TRBJ2-4; unclear D gene. The CDR3 covers 16 residues. Trimming took 5 bases from V and 2 from J, leaving 16 bases between them.

The genes are TRBV9 and TRBJ2-1, with 10 bases identical to TRBD2. This CDR3 contains 17 residues. Trimming removed 3 bases from V and 2 bases from J; junction bases left unmatched: 8. Per germline, CDR1 SGDLS and CDR2 YYNGEE. For the CDR3, the DNA is TGTGCCAGCAGCGCCTGGACTAGCGGAGATGCCTACAATGAGCAGTTCTTC. Protein: CASSAWTSGDAYNEQFF.

The chain links TRBV15 to TRBJ1-1; TRBD1 agrees at 7 bases. The CDR3 has 15 residues. V gave up 5 bases and J gave up 2 bases; unmatched junction bases: 8. Germline CDR1 reads LNHNV; CDR2 reads YYDKDF (reference sequence). The chain's CDR3 is CATSPRQGPNTEAFF. CDR3 bases: TGTGCCACCAGCCCTCGACAGGGTCCCAACACTGAAGCTTTCTTT. Drawing the rest from reference TRBV15 and TRBJ1-1, the complete variable domain is DAMVIQNPRYQVTQFGKPVTLSCSQTLNHNVMYWYQQKSSQAPKLLFHYYDKDFNNEADTPDNFQSRRPNTSFCFLDIRSPGLGDTAMYLCATSPRQGPNTEAFFGQGTRLTVV.

The gene calls are TRBV18 and TRBJ1-1, with TRBD1 identical over 7 bases. The CDR3 loop spans 14 amino acids. Germline trimming cut 3 bases from V and 5 bases from J; bases unmatched to any gene: 6. CDR1 and CDR2 (germline): KGHSH, LQKENI. The chain's CDR3 is CASSPTGRSTEAFF. CDR3 nucleotide sequence: TGTGCCAGCTCACCGACAGGGCGTTCGACTGAAGCTTTCTTT.

The chain is built from TRBV5-1 and TRBJ2-3; the D gene could be TRBD1 or TRBD2 (6 bases each). From germline, CDR1 is SGHRS and CDR2 YFSETQ. The CDR3 has 16 residues. V was cut by 4 bases and J by 0 bases, with 15 bases left in between. In nucleotides, the CDR3 is TGCGCCAGCAGCCTGACCCGGGGGCTTAGCACAGATACGCAGTATTTT. It encodes CASSLTRGLSTDTQYF.

There are a few counts of this clonotype. This sequence joins TRBV27 and TRBJ1-4; 8 nucleotides match TRBD1. J was trimmed by 8 bases and V by 8 bases; bases with no gene match: 7. This CDR3 comprises 13 residues. Germline V CDR1 and CDR2: MNHEY, SMNVEV (reference sequence). DNA for the CDR3: TGTGCCAGCCGGGACAGGTCTTGGGAAAAACTGTTTTTT. Translation: CASRDRSWEKLFF.

The V gene is TRBV7-9, the J gene TRBJ2-1; D may be TRBD2 (5 bases). Germline V CDR1 and CDR2: SEHNR, FQNEAQ (reference sequence). The CDR3 has 15 residues. V was trimmed by 5 bases and J by 0 bases, leaving 11 bases between them. In nucleotides, the CDR3 is TGTGCCAGCAGCGCTCGGGGTAGCTCCTACAATGAGCAGTTCTTC. Amino acids: CASSARGSSYNEQFF. The variable domain in full, completed from reference TRBV7-9 and TRBJ2-1, reads DTGVSQNPRHKITKRGQNVTFRCDPISEHNRLYWYRQTLGQGPEFLTYFQNEAQLEKSRLLSDRFSAERPKGSFSTLEIQRTEQGDSAMYLCASSARGSSYNEQFFGPGTRLTVL.

This clonotype was counted only a few times. The rearrangement links TRBV24-1 to TRBJ2-1; D unresolved. Germline V lookup: CDR1 KGHDR, CDR2 SFDVKD. Deletions cut 4 bases from V and 2 bases from J, with 11 bases between. This CDR3 spans 15 amino acids. CDR3 residues: CATSDPRPAYNEQFF. CDR3 nucleotides: TGTGCCACCAGTGACCCCCGGCCCGCCTACAATGAGCAGTTCTTC.

The table lists this clonotype with a few counts. This chain links TRBV12-3 or TRBV12-4 with TRBJ1-1; the D is unclear. This CDR3 region has 13 residues. V was clipped by 8 bases and J by 2 bases, with 12 bases between them. The CDR3 loop is CASLSLLNTEAFF. In DNA, the CDR3 is TGTGCCAGCCTCTCCTTATTAAACACTGAAGCTTTCTTT.

This clonotype has only one observation. The gene calls are TRBV19 and TRBJ2-4; tentatively, D is TRBD1 (6 bases). The germline gives CDR1 LNHDA, CDR2 SQIVND (reference sequence). CDR3 length: 13 amino acids. Trimming removed 8 bases from V and 8 bases from J, with 16 bases in between. The CDR3 DNA follows: TGTGCCAGTCATCCACAGGGATTGGACATTCAGTACTTC. Protein product: CASHPQGLDIQYF.

This clonotype was observed a few times. The chain has TRBV20-1 and TRBJ2-7; 11 nucleotides match TRBD2. CDR3 length: 16 amino acids. Germline assignment: CDR1 DFQATT and CDR2 SNEGSKA (reference sequence). V was clipped by 2 bases and J by 1 base; unmatched bases: 7. CDR3 nucleotides: TGCAGTGCTAGAATCAAAGGGACTAGCGGATCCTACGAGCAGTACTTC. Protein product: CSARIKGTSGSYEQYF.

This clonotype was seen a handful of times. V usage is TRBV12-3 or TRBV12-4 and J usage is TRBJ2-7, with 8 bases that match TRBD2. CDR3 size: 14 residues. Trimming removed 3 bases from V and 1 base from J; junction bases left unmatched: 2. The CDR3 region has the DNA TGTGCCAGCAGTTTTAGCGGGGAGTCCTACGAGCAGTACTTC. This encodes CASSFSGESYEQYF.

This clonotype was detected many times. J is TRBJ2-3 and V is TRBV29-1; D ambiguous. The CDR3 is made up of 15 amino acids. The germline V gene encodes CDR1 SQVTM and CDR2 ANQGSEA. V was cut by 7 bases and J by 2 bases, with 19 bases left in between. Written as DNA, the CDR3 is TGCAGCGGCGCCCTAGACTTACTCTCCACAGATACGCAGTATTTT. It specifies CSGALDLLSTDTQYF.

The V gene is TRBV4-1, the J gene TRBJ2-2, with D unresolved. CDR3 length equals 18 residues. Trimming cost V 4 bases and J 5 bases, with 23 bases left between them. The germline V gene encodes CDR1 MGHRA and CDR2 YSYEKL. In DNA, the CDR3 is TGCGCCAGCAGCCTAATCTCCGGGCTAGTTCTTAGGACCGGGGAGCTGTTTTTT. Translation: CASSLISGLVLRTGELFF.

This clonotype was recorded a few times. J is TRBJ2-7 and V is TRBV6-5; D gene unclear. CDR1 MNHEY and CDR2 SVGAGI come from the germline V gene. The CDR3 has 14 residues. V shed 0 bases and J shed 4 bases, with 10 bases lying between them. Here the CDR3 reads CASSYSGYFYEQYF. DNA of the CDR3: TGTGCCAGCAGTTACTCGGGGTATTTTTACGAGCAGTACTTC.

The V and J genes are TRBV29-1 and TRBJ1-2; 8 nucleotides line up with TRBD1. CDR1 is SQVTM, CDR2 ANQGSEA, per germline. The CDR3 loop spans 11 amino acids. The trim removed 6 bases at V and 8 bases at J, leaving 5 bases unmatched. This chain's CDR3 is CSVDREGGYTF. The DNA of the CDR3 is TGCAGCGTGGACAGGGAGGGCGGCTACACCTTC.

This clonotype was seen more than once but under ten times. This rearrangement joins TRBV20-1 to TRBJ2-1; TRBD2 is a possible D gene (5 bases). From germline, CDR1 is DFQATT and CDR2 SNEGSKA (reference sequence). Trimming removed 4 bases at V and 9 bases at J, with 16 bases between. The CDR3 loop spans 13 amino acids. DNA of the CDR3: TGCAGTGCTACCCCTTTAGTAGGAGGTGAGCAGTTCTTC. This encodes CSATPLVGGEQFF.

This clonotype has more than one count but fewer than ten. This chain joins TRBV24-1 and TRBJ1-5; weak D call: TRBD1 (5 bases). This CDR3 comprises 17 residues. V was cut by 7 bases and J by 0 bases, with 18 bases left in between. Germline assignment: CDR1 KGHDR and CDR2 SFDVKD. CDR3 amino acids: CATRGLGGGHSNQPQHF. CDR3 nucleotide sequence: TGTGCCACCAGGGGATTGGGGGGAGGCCATAGCAATCAGCCCCAGCATTTT.